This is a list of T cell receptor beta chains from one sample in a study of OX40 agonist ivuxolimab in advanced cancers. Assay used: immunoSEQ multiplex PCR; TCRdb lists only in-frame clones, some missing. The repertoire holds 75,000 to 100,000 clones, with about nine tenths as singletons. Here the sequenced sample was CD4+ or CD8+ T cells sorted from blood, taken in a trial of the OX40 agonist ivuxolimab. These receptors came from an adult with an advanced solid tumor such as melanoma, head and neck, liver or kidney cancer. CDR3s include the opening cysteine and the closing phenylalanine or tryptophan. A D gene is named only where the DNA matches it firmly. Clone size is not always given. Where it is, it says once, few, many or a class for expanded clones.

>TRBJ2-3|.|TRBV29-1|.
TGCAGCATGACACTACAAACAGATACGCAGTATTTT
CSMTLQTDTQYF
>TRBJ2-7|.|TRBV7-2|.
TGTGCCAGCAGCTTAGTCCGTTCTCGGGGGGAGCAGTACTTC
CASSLVRSRGEQYF
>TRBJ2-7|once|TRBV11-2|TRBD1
TGTGCCAGCAGCTTTTCGACAGGGAACTACGAGCAGTACTTC
CASSFSTGNYEQYF
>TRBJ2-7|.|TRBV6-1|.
TGTGCCAGCAGTGAAACGGCCTGGACCCCCTACGAGCAGTACTTC
CASSETAWTPYEQYF
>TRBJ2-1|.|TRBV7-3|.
TGTGCCAGCAGCCTACAGGGTCCGCTGTTCTTC
CASSLQGPLFF
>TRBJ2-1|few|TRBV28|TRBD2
TGTGCCAGCAGTACCACCGGGACTAGGAGCGGTGAGCAGTTCTTC
CASSTTGTRSGEQFF
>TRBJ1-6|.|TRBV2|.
TGTGCCAGCAAATTCGAGGTTCGGGGACCCCTCCACTTT
CASKFEVRGPLHF
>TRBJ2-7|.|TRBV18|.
TGTGCCAGCTCACGGCAGGGCGAGCAGTACTTC
CASSRQGEQYF
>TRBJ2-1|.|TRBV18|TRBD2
TGTGCCAGCTCACCAGGGACTAGCGGGGCCCGGTTCTTC
CASSPGTSGARFF
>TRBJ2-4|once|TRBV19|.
TGTGCCAGTAGCCCCACAGGGCGAGGCATTCAGTACTTC
CASSPTGRGIQYF